Listed here is a single T cell receptor beta chain. Its antigen is not identified. The entry originates in a study of T cells in narcolepsy. Across the whole study: Patients with NT1 or NT2 and healthy control donors were enrolled. Study conclusions and caveats: HCRT-specific and TRIB2-specific autoreactive clonotypes appeared among same-patient CSF and blood CD4+ clonotypes. Autoreactive clonotypes reportedly recurred in blood of same and different patients, not controls.

Sequencing used immunoSEQ multiplex PCR; TCRdb keeps in-frame clones, though not all of them. The data hold some 10,000 clones, with 65% to 80% observed a single time. This CDR3 is built from 14 residues. Germline values: CDR1 MDHEN, CDR2 SYDVKM. V shed 5 bases and J shed 12 bases, with 22 bases lying between them. The gene calls are TRBV28 and TRBJ1-2, with a possible D match to TRBD1 (5 bases). The source is a human donor with narcolepsy. The sample taken for sequencing was CD45RA- memory CD8+ T cells from PBMCs. The CDR3, as DNA: TGTGCCAGCAGTCCTGGGGGAACCGGCAGGGCACACACCTTC. Protein product: CASSPGGTGRAHTF.